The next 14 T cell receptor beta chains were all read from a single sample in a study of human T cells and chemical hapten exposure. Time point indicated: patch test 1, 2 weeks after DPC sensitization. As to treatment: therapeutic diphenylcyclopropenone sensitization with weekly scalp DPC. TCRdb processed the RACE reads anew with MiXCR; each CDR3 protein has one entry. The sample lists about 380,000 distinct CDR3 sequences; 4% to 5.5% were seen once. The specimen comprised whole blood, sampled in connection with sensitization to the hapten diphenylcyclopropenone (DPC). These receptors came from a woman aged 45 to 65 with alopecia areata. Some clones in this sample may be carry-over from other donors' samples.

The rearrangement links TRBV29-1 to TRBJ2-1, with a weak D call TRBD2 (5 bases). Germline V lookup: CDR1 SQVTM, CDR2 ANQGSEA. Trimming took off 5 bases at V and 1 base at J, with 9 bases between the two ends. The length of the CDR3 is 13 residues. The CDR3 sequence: CSVRWESYNEQFF. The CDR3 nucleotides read TGCAGCGTTCGATGGGAGTCCTACAATGAGCAGTTCTTC.

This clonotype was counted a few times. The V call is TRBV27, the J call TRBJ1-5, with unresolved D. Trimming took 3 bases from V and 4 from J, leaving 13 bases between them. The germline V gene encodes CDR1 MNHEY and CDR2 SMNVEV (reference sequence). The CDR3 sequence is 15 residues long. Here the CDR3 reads CASSFRALGNQPQHF. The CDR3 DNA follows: TGTGCCAGCAGTTTCCGGGCCCTGGGGAATCAGCCCCAGCATTTT.

The CDR3, as DNA: TGTGCCAGCAGTTTAAACCCTGGGGCCAACGTCCTGACTTTC. This gives the protein CASSLNPGANVLTF. This rearrangement joins TRBV28 to TRBJ2-6; D not certain. The CDR3 runs to 14 residues. V was cut by 2 bases and J by 2 bases, with 4 bases left in between. Germline lookup yields CDR1 MDHEN and CDR2 SYDVKM.

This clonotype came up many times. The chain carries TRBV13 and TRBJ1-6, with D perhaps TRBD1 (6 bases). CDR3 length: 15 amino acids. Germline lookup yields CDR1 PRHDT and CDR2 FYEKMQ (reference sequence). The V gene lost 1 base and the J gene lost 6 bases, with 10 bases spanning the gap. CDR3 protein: CASSLARGLNSPLHF. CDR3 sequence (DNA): TGTGCCAGCAGCTTAGCGCGGGGGCTTAATTCACCCCTCCACTTT.

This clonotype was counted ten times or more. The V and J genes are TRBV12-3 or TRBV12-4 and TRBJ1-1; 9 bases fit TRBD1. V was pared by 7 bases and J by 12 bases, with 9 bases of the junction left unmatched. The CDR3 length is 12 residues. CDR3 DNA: TGTGCCAGCACCCGGGACAGGGTTTCCACTTTCTTT. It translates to CASTRDRVSTFF.

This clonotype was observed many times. CDR3 protein: CASSFGLRDTQYF. DNA of the CDR3: TGTGCCAGCAGTTTCGGTTTGAGAGATACGCAGTATTTT. This chain links TRBV12-3 or TRBV12-4 with TRBJ2-3; D unclear. V shed 3 bases and J shed 5 bases, with 9 bases lying between them. There are 13 residues in the CDR3.

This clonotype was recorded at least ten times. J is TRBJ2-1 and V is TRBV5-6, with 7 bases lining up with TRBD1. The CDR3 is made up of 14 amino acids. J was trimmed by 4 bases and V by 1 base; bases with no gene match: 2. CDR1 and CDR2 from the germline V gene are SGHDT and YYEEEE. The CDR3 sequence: CASSLLDRYNEQFF. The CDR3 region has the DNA TGTGCCAGCAGCTTGCTGGACAGGTACAATGAGCAGTTCTTC. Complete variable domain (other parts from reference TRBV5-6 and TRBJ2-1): DAGVTQSPTHLIKTRGQQVTLRCSPKSGHDTVSWYQQALGQGPQFIFQYYEEEERQRGNFPDRFSGHQFPNYSSELNVNALLLGDSALYLCASSLLDRYNEQFFGPGTRLTVL.

DNA of the CDR3: TGTGCCAGCAGTTTAGTGGGGAATCCAAATCAGCCCCAGCATTTT. The encoded protein is CASSLVGNPNQPQHF. The rearrangement links TRBV27 to TRBJ1-5; D gene ambiguous. The CDR3 spans 15 residues. Trimming cost V 2 bases and J 4 bases, with 12 bases left between them. Germline CDR1 reads MNHEY; CDR2 reads SMNVEV (reference sequence).

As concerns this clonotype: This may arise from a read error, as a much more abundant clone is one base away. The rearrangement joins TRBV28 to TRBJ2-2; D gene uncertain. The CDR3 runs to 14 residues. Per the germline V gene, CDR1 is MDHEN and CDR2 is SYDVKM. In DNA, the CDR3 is TGTGCCAGCAGTTTCGGTGCGAACACCTGGGAGCTGTTTTTT. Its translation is CASSFGANTWELFF. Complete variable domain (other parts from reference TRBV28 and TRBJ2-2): DVKVTQSSRYLVKRTGEKVFLECVQDMDHENMFWYRQDPGLGLRLIYFSYDVKMKEKGDIPEGYSVSREKKERFSLILESASTNQTSMYLCASSFGANTWELFFGEGSRLTVL.

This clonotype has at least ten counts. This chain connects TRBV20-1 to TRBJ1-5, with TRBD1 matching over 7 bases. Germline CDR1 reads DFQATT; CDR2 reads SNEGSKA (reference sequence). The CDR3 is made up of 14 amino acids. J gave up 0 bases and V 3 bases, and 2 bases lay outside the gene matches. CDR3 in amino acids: CSARGQYSNQPQHF. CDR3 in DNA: TGCAGTGCTAGGGGACAGTATAGCAATCAGCCCCAGCATTTT.

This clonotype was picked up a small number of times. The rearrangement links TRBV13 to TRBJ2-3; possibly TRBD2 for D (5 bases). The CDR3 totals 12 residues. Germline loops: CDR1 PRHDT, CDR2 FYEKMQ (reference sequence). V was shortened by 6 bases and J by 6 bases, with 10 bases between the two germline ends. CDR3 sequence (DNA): TGTGCCAGCAGTTCGGGGTTTGATACGCAGTATTTT. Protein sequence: CASSSGFDTQYF.

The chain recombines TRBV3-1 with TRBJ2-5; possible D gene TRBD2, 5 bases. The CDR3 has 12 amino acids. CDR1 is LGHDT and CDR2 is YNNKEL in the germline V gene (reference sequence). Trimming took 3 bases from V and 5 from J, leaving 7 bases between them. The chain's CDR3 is CASSHASETQYF. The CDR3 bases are TGTGCCAGCAGCCACGCTAGCGAGACCCAGTACTTC.

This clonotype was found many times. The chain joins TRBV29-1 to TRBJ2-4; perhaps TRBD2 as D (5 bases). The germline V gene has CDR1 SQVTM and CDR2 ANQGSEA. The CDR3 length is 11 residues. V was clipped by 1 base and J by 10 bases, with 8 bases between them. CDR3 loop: CSVEGGGIQYF. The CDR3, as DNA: TGCAGCGTTGAAGGTGGCGGGATTCAGTACTTC.

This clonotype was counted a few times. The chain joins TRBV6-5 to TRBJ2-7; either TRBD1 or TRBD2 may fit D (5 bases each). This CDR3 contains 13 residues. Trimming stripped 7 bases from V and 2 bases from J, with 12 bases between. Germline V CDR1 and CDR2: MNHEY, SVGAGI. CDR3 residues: CASKPGTTYEQYF. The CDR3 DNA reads TGTGCCAGCAAGCCAGGGACCACCTACGAGCAGTACTTC.